The 18 T cell receptor beta chains in this list originate from one sample, sequenced in a study of blood T cell repertoires in COVID-19. Profiling relied on immunoSEQ multiplex PCR, and the TCRdb table lists in-frame clones only, not all of them. The table lists 200,000 or so clones, around three quarters of them singletons. Sequencing was done on a sample of peripheral blood. The receptors were sampled from a woman between 65 and 79 years old with acute or convalescent COVID-19.

This clone was observed a few times. The chain is built from TRBV3-1 (or the pseudogene TRBV3-2) and TRBJ1-6, with a weak D call TRBD1 (6 bases). Germline values: CDR1 LGHDT, CDR2 YNNKEL (reference sequence). Trimming removed 0 bases from V and 3 bases from J, with 6 bases in between. The CDR3 runs to 15 residues. The CDR3 bases are TGTGCCAGCAGCCAAGAAGGGGGCTATAATTCACCCCTCCACTTT. As protein: CASSQEGGYNSPLHF.

In nucleotides, the CDR3 is TGTGCCAGCAGCCCTGGACCAGCGGTCCAAGAGACCCAGTACTTC. This codes for CASSPGPAVQETQYF. This chain uses TRBV3-1 (or the pseudogene TRBV3-2) with TRBJ2-5; a weak D match, TRBD2 (5 bases). CDR3 length: 15 residues. From germline, CDR1 is LGHDT and CDR2 YNNKEL (reference sequence). The ends were cut back, 4 bases at V and 1 base at J, with 13 bases in the middle.

The chain links TRBV5-1 to TRBJ2-2; 8 bases align to TRBD1. V trimming: 4 bases; J trimming: 3 bases; junction bases outside the gene matches: 5. CDR3 length equals 15 residues. The germline CDR1 and CDR2 sequences are SGHRS and YFSETQ. The CDR3 reads CASSPRTGYTGELFF. The CDR3 DNA sequence: TGCGCCAGCAGCCCAAGGACAGGGTACACCGGGGAGCTGTTTTTT.

Turning to this clone: This sample also contains other DNA sequences that code for the same CDR3. The chain is built from TRBV6-2 or TRBV6-3 and TRBJ2-1; D might be TRBD1 (6 bases). Looked up from germline, CDR1 is MNHEY and CDR2 is SVGEGT. This CDR3 is built from 15 residues. With 5 bases removed from V and 0 bases from J, the gap between germline ends came to 11 bases. CDR3: CASSPQGSSYNEQFF. The CDR3 region has the DNA TGTGCCAGCAGTCCCCAGGGGAGCTCCTACAATGAGCAGTTCTTC.

The chain couples TRBV6-5 to TRBJ1-4, with 8 bases fitting TRBD1. CDR1 is MNHEY and CDR2 is SVGAGI in the germline V gene. Germline trimming cut 8 bases from V and 8 bases from J; bases unmatched to any gene: 7. This CDR3 spans 13 amino acids. In nucleotides, the CDR3 is TGTGCCAGCGGGGACAGGTCGGGAGAAAAACTGTTTTTT. Protein sequence: CASGDRSGEKLFF.

This sequence joins TRBV27 and TRBJ2-3; 7 bases line up with TRBD2. Losses at the gene ends were 6 bases for V and 4 bases for J; bases not matched to a gene: 7. CDR1 MNHEY and CDR2 SMNVEV come from the germline V gene (reference sequence). This CDR3 has 14 residues. CDR3: CASRTSSSPDTQYF. The CDR3 DNA reads as TGTGCCAGCAGGACTAGCTCCTCCCCAGATACGCAGTATTTT.

V usage is TRBV5-1 and J usage is TRBJ2-3; no definite D call. The ends were cut back, 5 bases at V and 10 bases at J, with 20 bases in the middle. The CDR3 runs to 14 residues. Germline CDR1 SGHRS, CDR2 YFSETQ. CDR3 nucleotides: TGCGCCAGCAGGTCTGGTTTTTCTAACTTACCGCAGTATTTT. This encodes CASRSGFSNLPQYF.

The gene calls are TRBV24-1 and TRBJ1-2; 7 bases line up with TRBD1. J was trimmed by 4 bases and V by 4 bases; bases with no gene match: 8. This CDR3 region has 15 residues. In germline, CDR1 is KGHDR, CDR2 SFDVKD. CDR3 DNA sequence: TGTGCCACCAGTGACTCCGGGGGACAGCCCTATGGCTACACCTTC. Its protein is CATSDSGGQPYGYTF.

This chain uses TRBV13 with TRBJ2-7; 7 positions agree with TRBD2. Germline V lookup: CDR1 PRHDT, CDR2 FYEKMQ (reference sequence). The CDR3 spans 13 residues. J was trimmed by 5 bases and V by 4 bases; bases with no gene match: 5. The CDR3 nucleotides are TGTGCCAGCAGCTCCCGGGAGGTTCACGAGCAGTACTTC. Its protein product is CASSSREVHEQYF.

The V and J genes are TRBV28 and TRBJ2-2, with 7 bases that match TRBD2. The CDR3 has 15 amino acids. J gave up 1 base and V 6 bases, and 5 bases lay outside the gene matches. CDR1 is MDHEN, CDR2 SYDVKM, per germline. The DNA of the CDR3 is TGTGCCAGCAGCCCCGGGACTAAGAACACCGGGGAGCTGTTTTTT. This sequence encodes CASSPGTKNTGELFF.

The chain links TRBV7-3 to TRBJ2-2; 8 bases are shared with TRBD2. Per germline, CDR1 SGHTA and CDR2 FQGTGA. The CDR3 is made up of 16 amino acids. J was trimmed by 6 bases and V by 2 bases; bases with no gene match: 8. As DNA, the CDR3 is TGTGCCAGCAGCTTAGGTAGCGGGACGAAGGCCGGGGAGCTGTTTTTT. Protein product: CASSLGSGTKAGELFF.

The V and J genes are TRBV5-1 and TRBJ1-3; the match to TRBD1 covers 7 bases. Trimming took 2 bases from V and 2 from J; bases not matched to a gene: 1. CDR1 SGHRS and CDR2 YFSETQ come from the germline V gene. The length of the CDR3 is 14 residues. The CDR3 protein is CASSFTGAGNTIYF. CDR3 nucleotide sequence: TGCGCCAGCAGCTTTACAGGGGCTGGAAACACCATATATTTT. The whole variable domain, filled in from reference TRBV5-1 and TRBJ1-3, reads KAGVTQTPRYLIKTRGQQVTLSCSPISGHRSVSWYQQTPGQGLQFLFEYFSETQRNKGNFPGRFSGRQFSNSRSEMNVSTLELGDSALYLCASSFTGAGNTIYFGEGSWLTVV.

J is TRBJ2-2 and V is TRBV3-1 (or the pseudogene TRBV3-2), with a weak D call TRBD2 (7 bases). V was clipped by 6 bases and J by 0 bases, with 11 bases between them. The germline gives CDR1 LGHDT, CDR2 YNNKEL (reference sequence). CDR3 length: 15 residues. CDR3 region: CASSQGRANTGELFF. CDR3 bases: TGTGCCAGCAGTCAGGGGAGGGCGAACACCGGGGAGCTGTTTTTT.

The J gene is TRBJ2-1, the V gene TRBV18; TRBD2 aligns across 10 bases. V shed 0 bases, J shed 9 bases, and the junction held 5 bases outside the gene matches. Per the germline V gene, CDR1 is KGHSH and CDR2 is LQKENI. The CDR3 contains 15 residues. CDR3 sequence: CASSPPGLARGEQFF. Here the CDR3 DNA reads TGTGCCAGCTCACCACCGGGACTAGCGCGTGGTGAGCAGTTCTTC.

In this sample, this clone turned up once. The chain couples TRBV5-5 to TRBJ2-7; the match to TRBD1 covers 7 bases. The V segment lost 3 bases and the J segment 2 bases; nucleotides outside the gene matches: 5. There are 14 residues in the CDR3. Germline V CDR1 and CDR2: SGHKS, YYEKEE (reference sequence). The CDR3 region has the DNA TGTGCCAGCAGCTCGAGGGGGCGCACCTACGAGCAGTACTTC. Translated: CASSSRGRTYEQYF.

J is TRBJ1-1 and V is TRBV5-1; D remains unclear. Trimming removed 4 bases at V and 1 base at J, with 11 bases between. CDR3 length: 14 amino acids. The V gene's germline CDR1 is SGHRS and CDR2 YFSETQ. This chain's CDR3 is CASSPYTQNTEAFF. CDR3 sequence (DNA): TGCGCCAGCAGCCCTTATACACAGAACACTGAAGCTTTCTTT.

This chain connects TRBV11-2 to TRBJ2-5, with 7 positions matching TRBD2. CDR1 SGHAT and CDR2 FQNNGV come from the germline V gene. The CDR3 has 14 residues. V lost 1 base to trimming and J lost 3 bases; unmatched junction nucleotides: 2. In DNA, the CDR3 is TGTGCCAGCAGCTTAGGCCTAGCGGAAGAGACCCAGTACTTC. Its translation: CASSLGLAEETQYF. Full variable domain (missing parts from reference TRBV11-2 and TRBJ2-5): EAGVAQSPRYKIIEKRQSVAFWCNPISGHATLYWYQQILGQGPKLLIQFQNNGVVDDSQLPKDRFSAERLKGVDSTLKIQPAKLEDSAVYLCASSLGLAEETQYFGPGTRLLVL.

The CDR3 loop is CATSDRDRGRGQPQHF. CDR3 coding DNA: TGTGCCACCAGTGACCGTGACAGGGGAAGGGGTCAGCCCCAGCATTTT. The rearrangement links TRBV24-1 to TRBJ1-5, with 8 bases aligning to TRBD1. CDR1 is KGHDR, CDR2 SFDVKD, per germline. The CDR3 is 16 amino acids. J lost 6 bases, V lost 4 bases, and 10 bases had no gene match.